This T cell receptor beta chain was captured by sequencing in a study of graft-versus-host responses after intestinal transplantation. For the study at large: All recipients got anti-thymocyte globulin induction, then tacrolimus and steroids for about three years. General study findings and limits: The highest levels of circulating GvH clones went along with early declines in HvG clones after transplant. GvH clones detected in recipient marrow included some appearing first in ileum or blood.

Clones were read by immunoSEQ multiplex PCR, and TCRdb kept only the in-frame ones, dropping some. The sample shows about 86,000 clones, around 86% of them seen only once. A word on this clone: Its antigen is not known.

The germline V and J ends were trimmed by 4 bases and 1 base, with 10 bases remaining between them. The germline V gene has CDR1 MNHNY and CDR2 SVGAGI (reference sequence). CDR3 length: 14 amino acids. J is TRBJ1-2 and V is TRBV6-6; D not resolved. This receptor was identified in a human donor who received an intestinal transplant. Here the sequenced sample was unstimulated CD8+ T cells sorted from spleen or lymph node cells, taken before intestinal transplant. The CDR3: CASSLGRLNYGYTF. The CDR3 region has the DNA TGTGCCAGCAGTTTAGGACGGCTTAACTATGGCTACACCTTC.